This T cell receptor (beta chain) is drawn from a study of blood T cell repertoires in COVID-19. On the study more broadly: The origin of the acute and convalescent COVID-19 samples was the United States, Italy and Spain. T cells, B-cell-depleted T cells, or PBMCs supplied cDNA or gDNA.

Germline CDR1 is LGHNA and CDR2 is YNFKEQ. Trimming took off 0 bases at V and 2 bases at J, with 7 bases between the two ends. The CDR3 sequence is 15 residues long. Original handling: The assay estimated nucleated cells by amplifying reference gene primers. TCRdb keeps only in-frame clones here, not all; method: immunoSEQ multiplex PCR. V and J calls plus clone size are reproduced from that table; the DNA served to infer D and trimming. The data hold about 300,000 clones, with about nine tenths observed a single time. This receptor was identified in a woman aged 25 to 45 with COVID-19, enrolled during active disease. The material sequenced was peripheral blood. The V and J genes are TRBV4-2 and TRBJ1-4; a possible D gene is TRBD1 (6 bases). The CDR3 here is CASSQDRGTNEKLFF. The CDR3 nucleotides read TGTGCCAGCAGCCAAGACAGGGGTACTAATGAAAAACTGTTTTTT.